The sequence of this T cell receptor (beta chain) was determined in a study of cytotoxic CD8 clonotypes in ibrutinib-treated CLL. Study summary: Roughly 25 partial and 2 complete responses; at median approximately 68 months, roughly 14 remitted, some twelve progressed. Study-level findings and limits: Sampling times differed between sustained-remission and progressing patients. Clonality at baseline surpassed age-matched healthy donors and tracked circulating CD8+ T-cell counts.

CDR3 length: 15 amino acids. CDR1 is SGHVS, CDR2 FNYEAQ, per germline. V lost 5 bases, J lost 3 bases, and 16 bases lay in between. Comments on this clone: Its specificity is not known.

The assay was immunoSEQ multiplex PCR, and TCRdb's table has in-frame clones only and misses some. The table records 35,000 to 55,000 clones, less than 70% of them present only once. This TCR was recovered from a human donor with chronic lymphocytic leukemia. The sample consisted of PBMCs, taken after 12 months of ibrutinib treatment. The chain is built from TRBV7-6 and TRBJ2-5; D gene ambiguous. Here the CDR3 DNA reads TGTGCCAGCAGCCCTCTGACGGCGGAAGAAGAGACCCAGTACTTC. Its protein product is CASSPLTAEEETQYF.